This T cell receptor beta chain was recovered during a study of T-cell memory formation after mild COVID-19. About the research overall: Largely donor-specific sequence clusters came from a couple of donors.

The CDR3 extends over 16 amino acids. The J segment lost 5 bases and the V segment lost 4 bases, leaving 11 bases of the junction unmatched. CDR1 and CDR2 from the germline V gene are SGHRS and YFSETQ. Barcoded TCR alpha and TCR beta cDNA libraries with UMIs came from 5'RACE using constant-segment primers. TCRdb itself ran the 5' RACE reads through MiXCR, one entry per CDR3 protein. The profile shows 450,000 to 650,000 distinct CDR3 sequences, about a sixth of them singletons. The study, taken as a whole, reports: Pre-infection memory held some responding clones, suggesting pre-existing cross-reactive T cells responded. Contracting CD8+ clones were enriched in EMRA, CD4+ mainly in CM and EM.

Comments on this clonotype: The antigen is not known.

This chain connects TRBV5-1 to TRBJ2-2; 7 nucleotides match TRBD1. This TCR came from an adult woman who had mild COVID-19 (a few samples of this study predate the infection). Cell type and time point are not known. The sample taken for sequencing was PBMCs or a T cell subset sorted from them (not recorded which). For the CDR3, the DNA is TGCGCCAGCAGCCCCGGACAGGTGATTGGGACCGGGGAGCTGTTTTTT. Protein product: CASSPGQVIGTGELFF.